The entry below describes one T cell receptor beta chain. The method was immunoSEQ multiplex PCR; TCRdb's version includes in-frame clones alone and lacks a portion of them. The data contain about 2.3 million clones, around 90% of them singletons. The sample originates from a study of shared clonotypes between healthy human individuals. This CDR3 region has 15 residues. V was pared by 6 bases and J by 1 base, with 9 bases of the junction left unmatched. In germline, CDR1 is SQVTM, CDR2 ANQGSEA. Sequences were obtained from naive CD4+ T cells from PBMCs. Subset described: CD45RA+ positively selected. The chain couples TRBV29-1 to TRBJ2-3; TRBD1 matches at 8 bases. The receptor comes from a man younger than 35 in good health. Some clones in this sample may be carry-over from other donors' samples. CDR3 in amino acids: CSVPKWGQGTDTQYF. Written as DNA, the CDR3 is TGCAGCGTCCCAAAGTGGGGACAGGGCACAGATACGCAGTATTTT.